The 16 T cell receptor beta chains below all came from one sample that was sequenced in a study of cytomegalovirus exposure and HLA in healthy donors. PCR primers comprised 60 Vbeta and 13 Jbeta primers. This table comes from immunoSEQ multiplex PCR, and its TCRdb copy is limited to in-frame clones, with some not included. The repertoire has approximately 150,000 clones, about 75% of them found once; the top ten carry approximately 5%. Sequencing used PBMCs. Receptors originate from a man aged 18 to 29 in good health and CMV-seropositive.

This clone was counted a few times. This chain uses TRBV28 with TRBJ2-4; 11 bases map to TRBD1. V was pared by 5 bases and J by 0 bases, with 12 bases of the junction left unmatched. The germline CDR1 and CDR2 sequences are MDHEN and SYDVKM. The CDR3 totals 19 residues. This CDR3 reads CASSPIWTGGELAKNIQYF. The DNA of the CDR3 is TGTGCCAGCAGTCCGATTTGGACAGGGGGCGAGCTAGCCAAAAACATTCAGTACTTC. Full variable domain (rest looked up from reference TRBV28 and TRBJ2-4): DVKVTQSSRYLVKRTGEKVFLECVQDMDHENMFWYRQDPGLGLRLIYFSYDVKMKEKGDIPEGYSVSREKKERFSLILESASTNQTSMYLCASSPIWTGGELAKNIQYFGAGTRLSVL.

J is TRBJ2-3 and V is TRBV7-8, with D possibly matching TRBD1 (5 bases). The germline CDR1 and CDR2 sequences are SGHVS and FQNEAQ. V shed 5 bases and J shed 2 bases, with 14 bases lying between them. This CDR3 is 15 amino acids long. CDR3: CASSHRRFSTDTQYF. CDR3 DNA sequence: TGTGCCAGCAGCCACAGGCGGTTCTCCACAGATACGCAGTATTTT.

The V gene is TRBV5-4, the J gene TRBJ1-2, with D maybe TRBD1 (6 bases). CDR3 size: 15 residues. The germline CDR1 and CDR2 sequences are SGHNT and YYREEE (reference sequence). V was trimmed by 7 bases and J by 6 bases, leaving 22 bases between them. The CDR3: CASSWGGVVENGYTF. The DNA for the CDR3 is TGTGCCAGCTCTTGGGGGGGCGTCGTTGAGAATGGCTACACCTTC. Supplemented by reference TRBV5-4 and TRBJ1-2, the full variable domain reads ETGVTQSPTHLIKTRGQQVTLRCSSQSGHNTVSWYQQALGQGPQFIFQYYREEENGRGNFPPRFSGLQFPNYSSELNVNALELDDSALYLCASSWGGVVENGYTFGSGTRLTVV.

V and J are TRBV5-6 and TRBJ2-7, with 13 bases aligning to TRBD2. This CDR3 has 19 amino acids. CDR1 is SGHDT and CDR2 is YYEEEE in the germline V gene. The V gene end was trimmed by 4 bases and the J gene end by 2 bases; junction bases not matched to a gene: 15. The CDR3 protein is CASSPRQLGTSGETYEQYV. CDR3 bases: TGTGCCAGCAGCCCAAGACAGCTGGGGACTAGCGGGGAAACCTACGAGCAGTACGTC.

The chain employs TRBV30 and TRBJ1-3, with TRBD1 matching 7 bases. The CDR3 spans 14 residues. Germline CDR1 GTSNPN, CDR2 SVGIG (reference sequence). The trim removed 1 base at V and 2 bases at J, leaving 2 bases unmatched. For the CDR3, the DNA is TGTGCCTGGAGTGGGGGACAGCCTGGAAACACCATATATTTT. It translates to CAWSGGQPGNTIYF.

The V call is TRBV4-1, the J call TRBJ1-4, with 11 bases identical to TRBD1. Germline lookup yields CDR1 MGHRA and CDR2 YSYEKL. J gave up 10 bases and V 1 base, and 5 bases lay outside the gene matches. CDR3 length equals 15 residues. In DNA, the CDR3 is TGCGCCAGCAGCCAAGCGGGACAGGGGGGGACAAAACTGTTTTTT. This translates into CASSQAGQGGTKLFF.

This sequence joins TRBV11-3 and TRBJ2-1; TRBD2 is a possible D gene (5 bases). The CDR3 runs 15 residues. The V and J ends lost 3 bases and 4 bases respectively, with 13 bases between them. The germline V gene has CDR1 SGHNT and CDR2 YENEEA. The CDR3 bases are TGTGCCAGCAGCTTTTCGGCAGGAGGATACAATGAGCAGTTCTTC. As protein: CASSFSAGGYNEQFF. The whole variable domain, filled in from reference TRBV11-3 and TRBJ2-1, reads EAGVVQSPRYKIIEKKQPVAFWCNPISGHNTLYWYLQNLGQGPELLIRYENEEAVDDSQLPKDRFSAERLKGVDSTLKIQPAELGDSAVYLCASSFSAGGYNEQFFGPGTRLTVL.

As to this clone: At one of its ends the junction is not consistent with the germline gene, which may arise from a read error. This chain joins TRBV25-1 and TRBJ1-1, with a possible D match to TRBD1 (5 bases). CDR1 is MGHDK and CDR2 is SYGVNS in the germline V gene. The CDR3 is 16 residues long. The CDR3 DNA reads TGTGCCAGCAGTCCATCCAGGGTATGGGTGAACACTGAAACTTTCTTT. Protein product: CASSPSRVWVNTETFF.

This rearrangement joins TRBV27 to TRBJ2-7; 10 positions match TRBD2. The CDR3 totals 13 residues. The V segment lost 6 bases and the J segment 4 bases; nucleotides outside the gene matches: 3. Looked up from germline, CDR1 is MNHEY and CDR2 is SMNVEV (reference sequence). CDR3 sequence (DNA): TGTGCCAGCAGACTAGCGGGGCCTTACGAGCAGTACGTC. This encodes CASRLAGPYEQYV.

The rearrangement links TRBV6-1 to TRBJ1-2; D gene ambiguous. Germline CDR1 MNHNS, CDR2 SASEGT. The CDR3 consists of 14 residues. The V gene lost 2 bases and the J gene lost 8 bases, with 15 bases spanning the gap. CDR3 sequence: CASSETSTQAGYTF. The DNA for the CDR3 is TGTGCCAGCAGTGAAACGTCGACACAAGCCGGCTACACCTTC.

The rearrangement links TRBV30 to TRBJ1-5, with a weak D call TRBD1 (5 bases). The CDR3 runs to 14 residues. CDR1 and CDR2 (germline): GTSNPN, SVGIG (reference sequence). V was cut by 1 base and J by 4 bases, with 11 bases left in between. The CDR3 DNA sequence: TGTGCCTGGAGTGGACAGTGGATGAATCAGCCCCAGCATTTT. It codes for CAWSGQWMNQPQHF.

The chain recombines TRBV10-3 with TRBJ1-3; TRBD1 matches 8 bases. Germline assignment: CDR1 ENHRY and CDR2 SYGVKD. This CDR3 is 14 amino acids long. The V gene end was trimmed by 7 bases and the J gene end by 2 bases; junction bases not matched to a gene: 4. CDR3 sequence: CAITQGATGNTIYF. The CDR3 region has the DNA TGTGCCATCACCCAGGGGGCGACTGGAAACACCATATATTTT.

This clone was detected once. The genes are TRBV9 and TRBJ2-2, with a possible D match to TRBD1 (5 bases). With 3 bases removed from V and 6 bases from J, the gap between germline ends came to 15 bases. The CDR3 is 15 residues long. The germline gives CDR1 SGDLS, CDR2 YYNGEE. The CDR3 sequence: CASSAQGWGPGELFF. The DNA for the CDR3 is TGTGCCAGCAGCGCCCAGGGATGGGGCCCCGGGGAGCTGTTTTTT.

The rearrangement links TRBV6-1 to TRBJ2-1, with 10 nucleotides matching TRBD2. Germline CDR1 reads MNHNS; CDR2 reads SASEGT. The junction had 4 bases not matched to a gene; V was cut back by 6 bases and J by 5 bases. This CDR3 region has 14 residues. This CDR3 is CASRPSGSHNEQFF. The CDR3, as DNA: TGTGCCAGCAGACCTAGCGGGAGCCACAATGAGCAGTTCTTC.

V is TRBV2 and J is TRBJ1-5, with TRBD1 matching 8 bases. The V gene's germline CDR1 is SNHLY and CDR2 FYNNEI. Germline trimming cut 8 bases from V and 2 bases from J; bases unmatched to any gene: 5. The CDR3 totals 14 residues. The CDR3 protein is CASGRTGRNQPQHF. The CDR3, as DNA: TGTGCCAGCGGGAGGACAGGGCGCAATCAGCCCCAGCATTTT.

This rearrangement joins TRBV5-8 to TRBJ2-1; the D gene is possibly TRBD2 (6 bases). Between the trimmed V and J ends, which lost 2 bases and 0 bases, there was a span of 15 bases. Germline V gene lookup returns CDR1 SGHTS and CDR2 YDEGEE. CDR3 length: 17 residues. The CDR3, as DNA: TGTGCCAGCAGCTTCTCCCGGGGGAGCAGCTCCTACAATGAGCAGTTCTTC. Translated: CASSFSRGSSSYNEQFF.